Listed below are T cell receptor beta chains from one sample, sequenced in a study of blood T cell dynamics during melanoma immunotherapy. Some clones are missing from TCRdb's copy, which holds only in-frame ones; the method was immunoSEQ multiplex PCR. Of tens of thousands of clones listed, around nine tenths are singletons. The sequences come from blood, collected from a patient treated with checkpoint blockade. The receptors derive from a human donor with melanoma. The CDR3 runs from the conserved cysteine through the conserved F or W. D genes are given only for firm matches. Where a row states a size, it is once, few, many or the class of an expanded clone; other rows omit it.

d_gene: TRBD1
abundance: .
v_gene: TRBV28
j_gene: TRBJ1-4
CDR3nt: TGTGCCAGCAGTCTTCGTCCCGGGACAGGAAAAAATGAAAAACTGTTTTTT
CDR3aa: CASSLRPGTGKNEKLFF

d_gene: TRBD1
abundance: .
v_gene: TRBV5-4
j_gene: TRBJ1-6
CDR3nt: TGTGCCAGCAGCTCCGCCGGGACAGGGATCGGTTCACCCCTCCACTTT
CDR3aa: CASSSAGTGIGSPLHF

d_gene: .
abundance: .
v_gene: TRBV27
j_gene: TRBJ2-1
CDR3nt: TGTGCCAGCAGTTCGGCGGACGTATCCTACAATGAGCAGTTCTTC
CDR3aa: CASSSADVSYNEQFF

d_gene: .
abundance: .
v_gene: TRBV19
j_gene: TRBJ1-4
CDR3nt: TGTGCCAGTAGTATTATGAAGATGGGGTCAGGTGAAAAACTGTTTTTT
CDR3aa: CASSIMKMGSGEKLFF

d_gene: .
abundance: few
v_gene: TRBV7-9
j_gene: TRBJ1-5
CDR3nt: TGTGCCAGCAGCTTAGTCTCGGGAAAAGGCAATCAGCCCCAGCATTTT
CDR3aa: CASSLVSGKGNQPQHF

d_gene: .
abundance: .
v_gene: TRBV7-8
j_gene: TRBJ1-2
CDR3nt: TGTGCCAGCAGCTCAGATACTCTTGCTAACTATGGCTACACCTTC
CDR3aa: CASSSDTLANYGYTF

d_gene: TRBD1
abundance: few
v_gene: TRBV28
j_gene: TRBJ1-4
CDR3nt: TGTGCCAGCAGTTTATGGGACAGGGGGAGTTTAGGTCGGAAACTGTTTTTT
CDR3aa: CASSLWDRGSLGRKLFF

d_gene: .
abundance: .
v_gene: TRBV2
j_gene: TRBJ1-5
CDR3nt: TGTGCCAGCAGTGGAGTTAATGGCAATCAGCCCCAGCATTTT
CDR3aa: CASSGVNGNQPQHF

d_gene: .
abundance: .
v_gene: TRBV5-1
j_gene: TRBJ2-1
CDR3nt: TGCGCCAGCAGCTTGGTGACTGGGCAAATTGGAGGCAATGAGCAGTTCTTC
CDR3aa: CASSLVTGQIGGNEQFF

d_gene: .
abundance: .
v_gene: TRBV19
j_gene: TRBJ1-2
CDR3nt: TGTGCCAGTAGAAACAGGGCCGGCTACACCTTC
CDR3aa: CASRNRAGYTF

d_gene: .
abundance: .
v_gene: TRBV5-6
j_gene: TRBJ1-1
CDR3nt: TGTGCCAGCAGCCCCGAGTGGGGGAACCTTTATACTGAAGCTTTCTTT
CDR3aa: CASSPEWGNLYTEAFF

d_gene: .
abundance: .
v_gene: TRBV7-8
j_gene: TRBJ1-1
CDR3nt: TGTGCCAGCAGTTTAGCGGGGGGTTTCGCTGAAGCTTTCTTT
CDR3aa: CASSLAGGFAEAFF

d_gene: .
abundance: once
v_gene: TRBV30
j_gene: TRBJ1-1
CDR3nt: TGTGCCTGGAGTGTGGACAGAGCGAGTGCTGAAGCTTTCTTT
CDR3aa: CAWSVDRASAEAFF

d_gene: .
abundance: .
v_gene: TRBV12-5
j_gene: TRBJ1-1
CDR3nt: TGTGCTAGTGGTCTCGAACCGAACACTGAAGCTTTCTTT
CDR3aa: CASGLEPNTEAFF

d_gene: .
abundance: few
v_gene: TRBV14
j_gene: TRBJ1-2
CDR3nt: TGTGCCAGCAGCCGGGACCCCTTCGGGGGCTACACCTTC
CDR3aa: CASSRDPFGGYTF

d_gene: .
abundance: .
v_gene: TRBV5-1
j_gene: TRBJ1-4
CDR3nt: TGCGCCAGCGGACGGGGGGCTAATGAAAAACTGTTTTTT
CDR3aa: CASGRGANEKLFF

d_gene: .
abundance: .
v_gene: TRBV10-1
j_gene: TRBJ1-4
CDR3nt: TGCGCCAGCAGTCCGGGTCACCTTTATCCTGGTAATGAAAAACTGTTTTTT
CDR3aa: CASSPGHLYPGNEKLFF

d_gene: .
abundance: .
v_gene: TRBV30
j_gene: TRBJ1-5
CDR3nt: TGTGCCTGGAGAGAAAGGGGTAGCAATCAGCCCCAGCATTTT
CDR3aa: CAWRERGSNQPQHF

d_gene: .
abundance: .
v_gene: TRBV28
j_gene: TRBJ2-7
CDR3nt: TGTGCCAGCAGTACGGGAGACAAGCGCTACGAGCAGTACTTC
CDR3aa: CASSTGDKRYEQYF

d_gene: .
abundance: .
v_gene: TRBV18
j_gene: TRBJ2-7
CDR3nt: TGTGCCAGCTCACCGAATAGAATCGACAGAAGCTCCTACGAGCAGTACTTC
CDR3aa: CASSPNRIDRSSYEQYF

d_gene: .
abundance: .
v_gene: TRBV5-1
j_gene: TRBJ2-5
CDR3nt: TGCGCCAGCAGCTACCACAGGGAAGAGACCCAGTACTTC
CDR3aa: CASSYHREETQYF

d_gene: .
abundance: .
v_gene: TRBV7-9
j_gene: TRBJ1-1
CDR3nt: TGTGCCAGCAGCCCATACACAGGAGTGAACACTGAAGCTTTCTTT
CDR3aa: CASSPYTGVNTEAFF

d_gene: .
abundance: .
v_gene: TRBV19
j_gene: TRBJ1-4
CDR3nt: TGTGCCAGTAGTATAGGGGGAGAGGCTAATGAAAAACTGTTTTTT
CDR3aa: CASSIGGEANEKLFF

d_gene: .
abundance: .
v_gene: TRBV19
j_gene: TRBJ1-3
CDR3nt: TGTGCCAGTAGTATAAGAGGAAGTGGAAACACCATATATTTT
CDR3aa: CASSIRGSGNTIYF

d_gene: .
abundance: .
v_gene: TRBV30
j_gene: TRBJ2-7
CDR3nt: TGTGCCTGCACTGCCCGGGGGTTAAAGTACTTC
CDR3aa: CACTARGLKYF

d_gene: .
abundance: .
v_gene: TRBV7-8
j_gene: TRBJ2-2
CDR3nt: TGTGCCAGCAGCTTCGATACAGAGAGGGCCGGGGAGCTGTTTTTT
CDR3aa: CASSFDTERAGELFF

d_gene: .
abundance: .
v_gene: TRBV28
j_gene: TRBJ1-2
CDR3nt: TGTGCCAGCAGTAACCCAGGGATCCTTGGCATCTATGGCTACACCTTC
CDR3aa: CASSNPGILGIYGYTF

d_gene: .
abundance: .
v_gene: TRBV18
j_gene: TRBJ2-7
CDR3nt: TGTGCCAGCTCACCACAGGGAGGCGAGCAGTACTTC
CDR3aa: CASSPQGGEQYF

d_gene: .
abundance: .
v_gene: TRBV5-6
j_gene: TRBJ1-5
CDR3nt: TGTGCCAGCAGCTTGTCGGGGGGCGCGAGCAATCAGCCCCAGCATTTT
CDR3aa: CASSLSGGASNQPQHF

d_gene: TRBD2
abundance: .
v_gene: TRBV7-8
j_gene: TRBJ2-2
CDR3nt: TGTGCCAGCAGCTCCCTAGCGGGAGTAGCCGGGGAGCTGTTTTTT
CDR3aa: CASSSLAGVAGELFF

d_gene: TRBD1
abundance: .
v_gene: TRBV5-1
j_gene: TRBJ1-3
CDR3nt: TGCGCCAGCAGCCTAGGGGGACAGGGCTCCTCTGGAAACACCATATATTTT
CDR3aa: CASSLGGQGSSGNTIYF

d_gene: TRBD2
abundance: .
v_gene: TRBV19
j_gene: TRBJ2-7
CDR3nt: TGTGCCAGTAGTAGGGGGACTAGCGGCTCCTACGAGCAGTACTTC
CDR3aa: CASSRGTSGSYEQYF

d_gene: .
abundance: .
v_gene: TRBV9
j_gene: TRBJ2-2
CDR3nt: TGTGCCAGCAGCCCCCTAGGCACCGGGGAGCTGTTTTTT
CDR3aa: CASSPLGTGELFF

d_gene: .
abundance: .
v_gene: TRBV10-2
j_gene: TRBJ2-1
CDR3nt: TGCGCCAGCAGAGAGACTTACAATGAGCAGTTCTTC
CDR3aa: CASRETYNEQFF

d_gene: TRBD2
abundance: .
v_gene: TRBV4-1
j_gene: TRBJ2-1
CDR3nt: TGCGCCAGCAGCCAAGACTACCTAGCGGGGAAGTTCAATGAGCAGTTCTTC
CDR3aa: CASSQDYLAGKFNEQFF

d_gene: TRBD1
abundance: .
v_gene: TRBV7-9
j_gene: TRBJ1-1
CDR3nt: TGTGCCAGCAGGCCGCAGGGGGTTGGGACTGAAGCTTTCTTT
CDR3aa: CASRPQGVGTEAFF

d_gene: TRBD2
abundance: .
v_gene: TRBV30
j_gene: TRBJ2-1
CDR3nt: TGTGCCTGGAGTGTCCGGGGGGGTAGCGGACTGTTCTTC
CDR3aa: CAWSVRGGSGLFF

d_gene: TRBD2
abundance: .
v_gene: TRBV10-1
j_gene: TRBJ2-7
CDR3nt: TGCGCCAGCAGTGAGGGGGGGACTAGCGGGAACGAGCAGTACTTC
CDR3aa: CASSEGGTSGNEQYF

d_gene: .
abundance: .
v_gene: TRBV9
j_gene: TRBJ2-5
CDR3nt: TGTGCCAGCAGCGTAGGGGATGAGGGGACCCAGTACTTC
CDR3aa: CASSVGDEGTQYF

d_gene: TRBD1
abundance: .
v_gene: TRBV19
j_gene: TRBJ2-7
CDR3nt: TGTGCCAGTAGCCCGGGACAGGGATCACATTCCTACGAGCAGTACTTC
CDR3aa: CASSPGQGSHSYEQYF

d_gene: .
abundance: .
v_gene: TRBV29-1
j_gene: TRBJ1-1
CDR3nt: TGCAGCGTGGACATAAAAATACTCACTCGGACTGAAGCTTTCTTT
CDR3aa: CSVDIKILTRTEAFF

d_gene: TRBD1
abundance: .
v_gene: TRBV11-1
j_gene: TRBJ2-5
CDR3nt: TGTGCCACCACGATGGAGGGGGACAGGGGGAAAGAGACCCAGTACTTC
CDR3aa: CATTMEGDRGKETQYF